The 9 T cell receptor beta chains below come from one sample, sequenced in a study of OX40 agonist ivuxolimab in advanced cancers. Profiled with immunoSEQ multiplex PCR; TCRdb holds only in-frame clones, not every one. The table records 30,000 to 40,000 clones, around 83% of them present only once. Sequencing was performed on CD4+ or CD8+ T cells sorted from blood, taken in a trial of the OX40 agonist ivuxolimab. These receptors all stem from an adult with an advanced solid tumor such as melanoma, head and neck, liver or kidney cancer.

The chain recombines TRBV19 with TRBJ1-5, with D possibly being TRBD1 (6 bases). The CDR3 contains 15 residues. Trimming took off 6 bases at V and 6 bases at J, with 18 bases between the two ends. Germline assignment: CDR1 LNHDA and CDR2 SQIVND (reference sequence). The CDR3 DNA sequence: TGTGCCAGTAGATCCACATACAGGGTCGGTCAGCCCCAGCATTTT. Amino acid sequence: CASRSTYRVGQPQHF.

The chain recombines TRBV10-1 with TRBJ2-5; TRBD1 is a possible D gene (5 bases). This CDR3 region has 13 residues. CDR1 and CDR2 (germline): WNHNN, SYGVQD (reference sequence). The V end was cut by 5 bases, the J end by 0 bases, with 7 bases between. The CDR3 nucleotides read TGCGCCAGCAGTAGGGGTTACCAAGAGACCCAGTACTTC. It codes for CASSRGYQETQYF.

The rearrangement uses TRBV19 and TRBJ1-1; D perhaps matches TRBD1 (5 bases). Between the trimmed V and J ends, which lost 2 bases and 7 bases, there was a span of 23 bases. Looked up from germline, CDR1 is LNHDA and CDR2 is SQIVND (reference sequence). CDR3 length: 17 amino acids. The CDR3 sequence is CASSIIPDGARQGEAFF. For the CDR3, the DNA is TGTGCCAGTAGTATAATCCCGGATGGGGCCCGCCAGGGTGAAGCTTTCTTT.

V usage is TRBV9 and J usage is TRBJ2-7, with 14 bases matching TRBD2. V shed 3 bases, J shed 7 bases, and the junction held 9 bases outside the gene matches. This CDR3 is 16 amino acids long. Germline CDR1 is SGDLS and CDR2 is YYNGEE. CDR3 protein: CASSARLAGGPREQYF. CDR3 DNA: TGTGCCAGCAGCGCCCGACTAGCGGGAGGGCCGCGGGAGCAGTACTTC.

This rearrangement joins TRBV19 to TRBJ2-7; 9 bases map to TRBD2. The junction had 9 bases not matched to a gene; V was cut back by 6 bases and J by 6 bases. CDR3 length equals 14 residues. Germline V gene lookup returns CDR1 LNHDA and CDR2 SQIVND (reference sequence). The CDR3 DNA reads TGTGCCAGTAGAGGCGGGCTAGCGGGGACCGAGCAGTACTTC. Its protein product is CASRGGLAGTEQYF.

The count of this clone is one. The chain employs TRBV7-3 and TRBJ2-5, with unresolved D. The germline V gene has CDR1 SGHTA and CDR2 FQGTGA. The V and J ends lost 2 bases and 4 bases respectively, with 11 bases between them. The CDR3 sequence is 14 residues long. The CDR3 protein is CASSLAPRGETQYF. The CDR3 region has the DNA TGTGCCAGCAGCTTAGCCCCGAGAGGAGAGACCCAGTACTTC.

This rearrangement joins TRBV11-2 to TRBJ2-3; perhaps D is TRBD1 or TRBD2 (5 bases each). CDR3 size: 17 residues. Germline V gene data show CDR1 as SGHAT and CDR2 as FQNNGV. With 1 base removed from V and 5 bases from J, the gap between germline ends came to 19 bases. CDR3 sequence (DNA): TGTGCCAGCAGCTTAGCCCCGTCAGGAAGGGGACGAGATACGCAGTATTTT. It specifies CASSLAPSGRGRDTQYF.

CDR3 in DNA: TGTGCCAGCAGCTTAAGTCCGAACGGCGGGCAGTACTTC. This codes for CASSLSPNGGQYF. The V and J genes are TRBV11-2 and TRBJ2-7; no definite D call. The CDR3 runs 13 residues. CDR1 SGHAT and CDR2 FQNNGV come from the germline V gene. V was cut by 2 bases and J by 9 bases, with 14 bases left in between. The whole variable domain, remainder taken from reference TRBV11-2 and TRBJ2-7, is EAGVAQSPRYKIIEKRQSVAFWCNPISGHATLYWYQQILGQGPKLLIQFQNNGVVDDSQLPKDRFSAERLKGVDSTLKIQPAKLEDSAVYLCASSLSPNGGQYFGPGTRLTVT.

The chain is built from TRBV25-1 and TRBJ1-1, with 8 bases matching TRBD1. The CDR3 sequence is 14 residues long. Germline V lookup: CDR1 MGHDK, CDR2 SYGVNS. The trim removed 1 base at V and 11 bases at J, leaving 9 bases unmatched. CDR3 loop: CASSEWGRGPGAFF. The CDR3 DNA follows: TGTGCCAGCAGTGAATGGGGCAGGGGGCCTGGGGCTTTCTTT.